Following are 5 T cell receptor beta chains from one sample sequenced in a study of cytomegalovirus exposure and HLA in healthy donors. The PCR made use of 60 Vbeta and 13 Jbeta primers. The assay was immunoSEQ multiplex PCR, and TCRdb's table has in-frame clones only and misses some. The data show more than 85,000 clones, about 62% seen once. The sample taken for sequencing was PBMCs. These receptors were taken from a human donor in good health.

The genes are TRBV11-2 and TRBJ2-3; 7 bases are a match to TRBD2. V was pared by 3 bases and J by 4 bases, with 13 bases of the junction left unmatched. The CDR3 covers 17 residues. CDR1 is SGHAT and CDR2 is FQNNGV in the germline V gene. DNA for the CDR3: TGTGCCAGCAGCTTTCTCCCGCAGGCGGGAGCCCCAGATACGCAGTATTTT. Its translation is CASSFLPQAGAPDTQYF.

The V gene is TRBV30, the J gene TRBJ2-2, with 9 bases matching TRBD2. The trim removed 5 bases at V and 6 bases at J, leaving 7 bases unmatched. The germline CDR1 and CDR2 sequences are GTSNPN and SVGIG (reference sequence). This CDR3 is built from 14 residues. The CDR3 here is CAWEGTSFSGELFF. The CDR3, as DNA: TGTGCCTGGGAAGGGACTAGCTTTTCCGGGGAGCTGTTTTTT. Variable domain in full (rest from reference TRBV30 and TRBJ2-2): SQTIHQWPATLVQPVGSPLSLECTVEGTSNPNLYWYRQAAGRGLQLLFYSVGIGQISSEVPQNLSASRPQDRQFILSSKKLLLSDSGFYLCAWEGTSFSGELFFGEGSRLTVL.

V and J are TRBV30 and TRBJ2-5, with TRBD1 as a possible D gene (5 bases). The CDR3 has 13 residues. V was pared by 5 bases and J by 1 base, with 11 bases between. Looked up from germline, CDR1 is GTSNPN and CDR2 is SVGIG (reference sequence). Here the CDR3 reads CAWGSGIQETQYF. CDR3 in DNA: TGTGCCTGGGGCTCAGGGATCCAAGAGACCCAGTACTTC.

The V gene is TRBV4-1, the J gene TRBJ2-1, with D possibly TRBD2 on 5 matching bases. This CDR3 has 15 residues. The V end lost 1 base, the J end lost 5 bases, and 12 bases lay between the germline ends. The germline CDR1 and CDR2 sequences are MGHRA and YSYEKL. Here the CDR3 DNA reads TGCGCCAGCAGCCAAGTGGACTCTGAAGACAATGAGCAGTTCTTC. Translated: CASSQVDSEDNEQFF.

This sequence joins TRBV19 and TRBJ2-1, with 13 bases fitting TRBD2. CDR1 LNHDA and CDR2 SQIVND come from the germline V gene (reference sequence). V lost 4 bases to trimming and J lost 0 bases; unmatched junction nucleotides: 3. This CDR3 has 17 residues. The CDR3 sequence: CASSTTSGRHSYNEQFF. In DNA, the CDR3 is TGTGCCAGTAGTACGACTAGCGGGAGGCACTCCTACAATGAGCAGTTCTTC. Filled out from reference TRBV19 and TRBJ2-1, the complete variable domain reads DGGITQSPKYLFRKEGQNVTLSCEQNLNHDAMYWYRQDPGQGLRLIYYSQIVNDFQKGDIAEGYSVSREKKESFPLTVTSAQKNPTAFYLCASSTTSGRHSYNEQFFGPGTRLTVL.